In its sample, the clone carrying this T cell receptor beta chain was seen a few times. Its specificity is unknown. The data belong to a study of identical twins. General study points: Cross-sectional statistics underpinned the conclusions; the same donors were not followed.

Each CDR3 protein gets one entry after TCRdb re-called the 5' RACE reads with MiXCR. The data show some 460,000 distinct CDR3 sequences, over 12% seen once. The sample was also reused in another study, on yellow fever vaccine responses in identical twins.

The sequenced material came from CD4+ T cells sorted from blood. This sequence was found in a woman aged 18-35 years in good health.

The CDR3: CSVLGGSGPYNEQFF. In DNA form, the CDR3 reads TGCAGTGTTCTTGGGGGGAGCGGACCCTACAATGAGCAGTTCTTC. This sequence joins TRBV20-1 and TRBJ2-1; tentative D call: TRBD2 (6 bases). CDR3 length equals 15 residues. Germline V gene data show CDR1 as DFQATT and CDR2 as SNEGSKA (reference sequence). Trimming took 7 bases from V and 2 from J, leaving 18 bases between them.